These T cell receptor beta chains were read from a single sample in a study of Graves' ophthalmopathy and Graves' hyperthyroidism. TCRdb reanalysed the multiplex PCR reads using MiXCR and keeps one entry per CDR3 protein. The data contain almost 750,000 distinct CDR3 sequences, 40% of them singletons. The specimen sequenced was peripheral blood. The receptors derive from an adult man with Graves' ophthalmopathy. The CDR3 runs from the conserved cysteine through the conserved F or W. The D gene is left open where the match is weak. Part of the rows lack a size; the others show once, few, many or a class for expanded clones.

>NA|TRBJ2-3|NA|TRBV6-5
CASRGPDTQYF
TGTGCCAGCAGGGGCCCAGATACGCAGTATTTT
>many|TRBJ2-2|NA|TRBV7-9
CASSLAKIASNTGELFF
TGTGCCAGCAGCTTAGCGAAGATAGCGTCGAACACCGGGGAGCTGTTTTTT
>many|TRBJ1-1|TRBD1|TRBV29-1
CSGRGTVENTEAFF
TGCAGCGGGAGGGGGACAGTCGAGAACACTGAAGCTTTCTTT
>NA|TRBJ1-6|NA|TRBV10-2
CASSAGQSHNSPLHF
TGCGCCAGCAGTGCCGGACAGTCCCATAATTCACCCCTCCACTTT
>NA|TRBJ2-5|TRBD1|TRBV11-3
CASSPRDRVLETQYF
TGTGCCAGCAGCCCACGGGACAGGGTATTGGAGACCCAGTACTTC
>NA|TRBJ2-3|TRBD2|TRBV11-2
CASSLVPAGGPTDTQYF
TGTGCCAGCAGCTTAGTCCCAGCGGGGGGGCCTACAGATACGCAGTATTTT
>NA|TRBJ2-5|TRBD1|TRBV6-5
CASSIVDRGRETQYF
TGTGCCAGCAGTATTGTGGACAGGGGTCGGGAGACCCAGTACTTC
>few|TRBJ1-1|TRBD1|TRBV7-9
CASSWPGQGEREAFF
TGTGCCAGCAGCTGGCCGGGACAGGGCGAAAGAGAAGCTTTCTTT
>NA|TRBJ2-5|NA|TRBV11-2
CASSQEVRETQYF
TGTGCCAGCAGCCAAGAGGTGCGGGAGACCCAGTACTTC
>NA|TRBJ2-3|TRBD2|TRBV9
CASSPATSGSGTDTQYF
TGTGCCAGCAGCCCCGCGACTAGCGGGAGTGGTACAGATACGCAGTATTTT
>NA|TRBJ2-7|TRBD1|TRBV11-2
CASSPGTGAWLQYF
TGTGCCAGCAGCCCCGGGACAGGGGCATGGTTGCAGTACTTC
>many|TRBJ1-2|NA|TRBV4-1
CASSLIQGHGYTF
TGCGCCAGCAGCCTCATTCAGGGACATGGCTACACCTTC
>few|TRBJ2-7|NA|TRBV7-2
CASSYKTYEQYF
TGTGCCAGCAGCTACAAGACCTACGAGCAGTACTTC
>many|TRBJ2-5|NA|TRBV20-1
CSARAGGNQETQYF
TGCAGTGCTAGAGCGGGCGGAAACCAAGAGACCCAGTACTTC
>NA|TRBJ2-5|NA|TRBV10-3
CASSWDSWNQETQYF
TGTGCCAGCAGCTGGGACTCGTGGAACCAAGAGACCCAGTACTTC
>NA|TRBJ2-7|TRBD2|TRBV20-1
CSAGRPGLAGFEQYF
TGCAGTGCTGGGAGGCCGGGACTAGCGGGATTCGAGCAGTACTTC
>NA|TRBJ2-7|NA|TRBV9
CASSPTFSGEQYF
TGTGCCAGCAGCCCCACTTTTTCGGGGGAGCAGTACTTC
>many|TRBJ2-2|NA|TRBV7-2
CASSFDRPNTGELFF
TGTGCCAGCAGCTTTGACAGGCCGAACACCGGGGAGCTGTTTTTT
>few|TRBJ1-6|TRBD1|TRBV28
CASSFKRVVGQAIF
TGTGCCAGCAGTTTTAAGAGGGTCGTGGGACAGGCAATTTTC
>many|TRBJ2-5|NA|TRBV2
CASSEGFGRETQYF
TGTGCCAGCAGTGAGGGGTTCGGCCGGGAGACCCAGTACTTC
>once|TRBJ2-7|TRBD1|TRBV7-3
CATSEQTGATYEQYF
TGTGCCACCAGCGAGCAGACAGGGGCTACCTACGAGCAGTACTTC
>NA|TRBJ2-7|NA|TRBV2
CASSLSYPSYEQYF
TGTGCCAGCAGTTTATCCTACCCTTCCTACGAGCAGTACTTC
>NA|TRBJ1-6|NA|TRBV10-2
CASSQGRPQGNSPLHF
TGTGCCAGCAGCCAGGGACGACCACAGGGTAATTCACCCCTCCACTTT
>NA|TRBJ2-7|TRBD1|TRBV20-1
CSANLEGTGSNERYF
TGCAGTGCTAATCTTGAGGGGACAGGCTCCAACGAGCGGTACTTC
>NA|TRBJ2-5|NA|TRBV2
CASLIGFQETQYF
TGTGCCAGCTTGATAGGCTTCCAAGAGACCCAGTACTTC
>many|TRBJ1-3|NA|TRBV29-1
CSGAGDKAGNTIYF
TGCAGCGGGGCAGGGGATAAGGCTGGAAACACCATATATTTT
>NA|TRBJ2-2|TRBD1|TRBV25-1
CASSPNGQGSTGELFF
TGTGCCAGCAGCCCAAACGGACAGGGGAGCACCGGGGAGCTGTTTTTT
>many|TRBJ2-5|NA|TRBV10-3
CAISGSAQETQYF
TGTGCCATCAGTGGGAGCGCCCAAGAGACCCAGTACTTC
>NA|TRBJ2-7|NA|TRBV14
CASRKSDKDYEQYF
TGTGCCAGCAGAAAGTCGGACAAAGACTACGAGCAGTACTTC
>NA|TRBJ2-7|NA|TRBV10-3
CASVRGYEQYF
TGTGCCAGCGTCCGGGGCTACGAGCAGTACTTC
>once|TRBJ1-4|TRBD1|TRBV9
CASSAHPPGQVSFNEKLFF
TGTGCCAGCAGCGCACACCCTCCGGGACAGGTCTCCTTTAATGAAAAACTGTTTTTT
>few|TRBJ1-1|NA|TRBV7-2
CASSEDPRGEAFF
TGTGCCAGCTCAGAGGACCCTAGGGGTGAAGCTTTCTTT
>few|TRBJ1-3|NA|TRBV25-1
CASSLGAGPGNTIYF
TGTGCCAGCAGCTTAGGGGCCGGACCCGGAAACACCATATATTTT
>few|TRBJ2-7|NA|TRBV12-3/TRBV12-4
CASSLQRALYEQYF
TGTGCCAGCAGTTTACAAAGGGCACTCTACGAGCAGTACTTC
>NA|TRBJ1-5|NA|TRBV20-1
CSASQGISNQPQHF
TGCAGTGCTAGCCAAGGCATTAGCAATCAGCCCCAGCATTTT
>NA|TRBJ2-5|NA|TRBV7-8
CAETVGGPQETQYF
TGTGCCGAGACAGTGGGTGGACCACAAGAGACCCAGTACTTC
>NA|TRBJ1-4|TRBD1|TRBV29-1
CSVGEVGQPEKLFF
TGCAGCGTTGGAGAGGTGGGACAGCCTGAAAAACTGTTTTTT
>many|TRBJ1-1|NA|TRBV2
CASKGHHTNTEAFF
TGTGCCAGCAAGGGACATCATACGAACACTGAAGCTTTCTTT
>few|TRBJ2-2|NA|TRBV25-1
CASSSVLNTGELFF
TGTGCCAGCAGTTCCGTACTTAACACCGGGGAGCTGTTTTTT
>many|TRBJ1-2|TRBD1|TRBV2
CASSQEVQGVAYGYTF
TGTGCCAGCAGTCAAGAGGTACAGGGGGTAGCATATGGCTACACCTTC
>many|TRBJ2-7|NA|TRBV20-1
CSASGAYYEQYF
TGCAGTGCTAGCGGGGCTTACTACGAGCAGTACTTC
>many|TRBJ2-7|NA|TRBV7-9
CASSSGSHYEQYF
TGTGCCAGCAGCTCCGGGAGCCACTACGAGCAGTACTTC
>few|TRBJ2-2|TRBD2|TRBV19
CASRVAGDTGELFF
TGTGCCAGTAGGGTAGCGGGAGACACCGGGGAGCTGTTTTTT
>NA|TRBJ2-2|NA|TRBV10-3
CAITGGHNTGELFF
TGTGCCATCACTGGTGGACACAACACCGGGGAGCTGTTTTTT
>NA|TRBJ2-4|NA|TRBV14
CASSQDLGRRHIQYF
TGTGCCAGCAGCCAAGATCTCGGCCGGAGGCACATTCAGTACTTC
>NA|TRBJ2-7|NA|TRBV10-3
CASSSRDTTYEQYF
TGTGCCAGCAGCTCCCGGGACACCACCTACGAGCAGTACTTC
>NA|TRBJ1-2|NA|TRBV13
CASSLGPGVKYGYTF
TGTGCCAGCAGTTTAGGTCCAGGGGTCAAGTATGGCTACACCTTC
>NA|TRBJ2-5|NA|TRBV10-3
CAISESGVSNTGETQYF
TGTGCCATCAGTGAGTCGGGAGTTTCGAACACCGGGGAGACCCAGTACTTC